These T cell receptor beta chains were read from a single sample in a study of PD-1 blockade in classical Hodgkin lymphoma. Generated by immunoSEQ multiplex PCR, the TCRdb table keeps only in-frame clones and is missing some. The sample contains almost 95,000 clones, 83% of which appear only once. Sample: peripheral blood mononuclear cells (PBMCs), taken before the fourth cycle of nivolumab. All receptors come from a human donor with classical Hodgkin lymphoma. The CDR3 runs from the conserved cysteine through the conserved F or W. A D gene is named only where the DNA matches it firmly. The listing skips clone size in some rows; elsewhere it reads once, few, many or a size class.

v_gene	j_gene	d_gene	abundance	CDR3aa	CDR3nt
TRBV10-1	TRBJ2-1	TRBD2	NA	CASSESPGTSSEQFF	TGCGCCAGCAGTGAGTCGCCCGGGACTAGCAGTGAGCAGTTCTTC
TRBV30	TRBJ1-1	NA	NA	CAWSDGGPEAFF	TGTGCCTGGAGCGACGGGGGGCCTGAAGCTTTCTTT
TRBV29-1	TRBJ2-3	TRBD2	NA	CSVMKTSGNTDTQYF	TGCAGCGTCATGAAAACTAGCGGGAACACAGATACGCAGTATTTT
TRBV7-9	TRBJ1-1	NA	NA	CASTLGGRTEAFF	TGTGCCAGCACCCTTGGGGGGCGGACTGAAGCTTTCTTT
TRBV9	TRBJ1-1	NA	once	CASSVWGRSTEAFF	TGTGCCAGCAGCGTATGGGGTAGGTCCACTGAAGCTTTCTTT
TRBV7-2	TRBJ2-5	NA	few	CASSSSGAQETQYF	TGTGCCAGCAGCTCCTCCGGGGCTCAAGAGACCCAGTACTTC
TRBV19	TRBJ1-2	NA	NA	CASSHNSLEAGYTF	TGTGCCAGTAGCCACAACTCCCTTGAAGCGGGCTACACCTTC
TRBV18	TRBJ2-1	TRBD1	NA	CASSPQGAYNEQFF	TGTGCCAGCTCGCCCCAGGGGGCCTACAATGAGCAGTTCTTC
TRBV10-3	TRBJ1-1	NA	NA	CAISELGGGTEAFF	TGTGCCATCAGTGAGTTGGGGGGCGGCACTGAAGCTTTCTTT
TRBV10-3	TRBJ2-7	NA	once	CAISESGTHYEQYF	TGTGCCATCAGTGAGTCGGGGACACACTACGAGCAGTACTTC